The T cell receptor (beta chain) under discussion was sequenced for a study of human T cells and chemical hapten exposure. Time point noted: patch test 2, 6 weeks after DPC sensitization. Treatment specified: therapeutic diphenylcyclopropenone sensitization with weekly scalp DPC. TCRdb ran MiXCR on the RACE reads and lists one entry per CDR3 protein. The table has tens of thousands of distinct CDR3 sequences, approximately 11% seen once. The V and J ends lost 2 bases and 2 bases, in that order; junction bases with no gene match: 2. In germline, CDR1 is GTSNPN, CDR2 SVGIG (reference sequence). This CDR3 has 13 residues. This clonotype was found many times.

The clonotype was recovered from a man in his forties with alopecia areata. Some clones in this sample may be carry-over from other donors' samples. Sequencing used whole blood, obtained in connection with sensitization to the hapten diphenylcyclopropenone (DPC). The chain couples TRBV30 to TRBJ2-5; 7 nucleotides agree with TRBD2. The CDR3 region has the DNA TGTGCCTGGAGTCGGCGGGAGCAAGAGACCCAGTACTTC. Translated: CAWSRREQETQYF.